This record concerns one TCR beta chain sequence. V lost 2 bases to trimming and J lost 8 bases, with 15 bases between them. Germline CDR1 and CDR2: MNHEY and SVGAGI. The CDR3 has 14 amino acids. The data are from a study of shared clonotypes between healthy human individuals. Some clones are missing from TCRdb's copy, which holds only in-frame ones; the method was immunoSEQ multiplex PCR. The profile shows some 1 million clones, 65% to 75% of them singletons. The receptor comes from a man aged 18 to 35 in good health. The sequencing sample was made of memory CD4+ T cells sorted from blood. The subset denotes: CD45RA-negative fraction. The J gene is TRBJ1-1, the V gene TRBV6-5; no clear D. The CDR3, as DNA: TGTGCCAGCAGTTACACGGTCAGCATCCGAGAAGCTTTCTTT. Amino acids: CASSYTVSIREAFF.